The 25 T cell receptor beta chains reported below all come from one sample, sequenced in a study of blood T cell repertoires in COVID-19. Profiling relied on immunoSEQ multiplex PCR, and the TCRdb table lists in-frame clones only, not all of them. The sample has about 190,000 clones, approximately 90% seen once; the top ten hold around 5.9%. The sequenced sample was peripheral blood. Receptors were obtained from a woman aged 40 to 55 who had recovered from COVID-19.

Only one count was recorded for this clone. V and J are TRBV19 and TRBJ2-1, with 9 positions matching TRBD1. Germline lookup yields CDR1 LNHDA and CDR2 SQIVND (reference sequence). This CDR3 comprises 14 residues. V shed 7 bases, J shed 5 bases, and the junction held 6 bases outside the gene matches. CDR3 bases: TGTGCCAGTACCACACGGGACAGGGACAATGAGCAGTTCTTC. Its protein is CASTTRDRDNEQFF.

This clone came up once. Mismatch with germline at one junction end may stem from a read error. The genes are TRBV7-9 and TRBJ2-1; unclear D gene. The CDR3 sequence is 10 residues long. The germline V gene encodes CDR1 SEHNR and CDR2 FQNEAQ (reference sequence). The CDR3 bases are TGTGCCAGCACCCTAGAGCCCGTACTCTTC. Residues: CASTLEPVLF.

The chain joins TRBV2 to TRBJ1-5; no clear D. The CDR3 extends over 13 amino acids. Germline assignment: CDR1 SNHLY and CDR2 FYNNEI. V was pared by 6 bases and J by 7 bases, with 13 bases between. CDR3 region: CASSIREDQPQHF. The CDR3 DNA reads TGTGCCAGCAGCATCCGGGAGGACCAGCCCCAGCATTTT.

This chain joins TRBV11-2 and TRBJ2-7, with 9 positions matching TRBD1. V shed 5 bases and J 0 bases; nucleotides not matched to a gene: 11. CDR3 length: 17 residues. Germline V gene data show CDR1 as SGHAT and CDR2 as FQNNGV. The CDR3 protein is CASSKRQGVLSSYEQYF. The CDR3, as DNA: TGTGCCAGCAGCAAAAGACAGGGGGTCTTAAGCTCCTACGAGCAGTACTTC.

The chain carries TRBV13 and TRBJ2-3; D possibly corresponds to TRBD2 (5 bases). The germline V gene has CDR1 PRHDT and CDR2 FYEKMQ (reference sequence). The V end was cut by 5 bases, the J end by 4 bases, with 16 bases between. The CDR3 totals 15 residues. This CDR3 reads CASSHRRTGADTQYF. In nucleotides, the CDR3 is TGTGCCAGCAGCCACCGGAGAACCGGGGCAGATACGCAGTATTTT.

The chain employs TRBV6-1 and TRBJ1-5; D remains unclear. Per germline, CDR1 MNHNS and CDR2 SASEGT. The CDR3 is 14 amino acids. V was clipped by 2 bases and J by 7 bases, with 12 bases between them. CDR3 sequence: CASSEFLEIQPQHF. The CDR3 DNA reads TGTGCCAGCAGTGAATTCCTAGAGATCCAGCCCCAGCATTTT.

This chain joins TRBV29-1 and TRBJ1-1; TRBD1 matches 7 bases. The CDR3 has 11 residues. Germline CDR1 and CDR2: SQVTM and ANQGSEA. The J segment lost 7 bases and the V segment lost 6 bases, leaving 5 bases of the junction unmatched. The CDR3 nucleotides are TGCAGCGTAGCATACAGGGGTGAAGCTTTCTTT. Translation gives CSVAYRGEAFF.

About this clone itself: The junction and the germline gene differ at one end; a read error may be behind it. The chain recombines TRBV4-1 with TRBJ2-1; 8 bases line up with TRBD1. The germline CDR1 and CDR2 sequences are MGHRA and YSYEKL. The CDR3 contains 17 residues. The CDR3 DNA is TGCGCCAGCAGCAAAGAGGGGTCAGGGGGCGCATACAATGAGCAGTTCTTC. Its protein product is CASSKEGSGGAYNEQFF.

The V call is TRBV7-2, the J call TRBJ2-7; tentatively, D is TRBD2 (5 bases). Trimming pared 1 base from V and 3 bases from J, leaving 10 bases between. CDR3 size: 14 residues. Germline-derived CDR1 and CDR2 are SGHTA and FQGNSA. The CDR3 region has the DNA TGTGCCAGCAGCTTAGATGGAGGCCTCTACGAGCAGTACTTC. This sequence encodes CASSLDGGLYEQYF.

The J gene is TRBJ2-1, the V gene TRBV27; 7 positions agree with TRBD2. In germline, CDR1 is MNHEY, CDR2 SMNVEV (reference sequence). After removal of 5 bases from V and 4 bases from J, the junction contained 11 bases not matched to a gene. The CDR3 covers 16 residues. The CDR3: CASSGGREVRYNEQFF. CDR3 sequence (DNA): TGTGCCAGCAGTGGCGGGAGAGAAGTTCGGTACAATGAGCAGTTCTTC.

This chain joins TRBV7-8 and TRBJ2-5; D is possibly TRBD2 (7 bases). Trimming removed 4 bases at V and 7 bases at J, with 19 bases between. CDR1 and CDR2 from the germline V gene are SGHVS and FQNEAQ. This CDR3 comprises 15 residues. This CDR3 is CASSWGLADQGTQYF. The CDR3 DNA reads TGTGCCAGCAGCTGGGGGCTAGCGGACCAGGGGACCCAGTACTTC. The full variable domain, in which reference TRBV7-8 and TRBJ2-5 provide the parts outside the CDR3, is GAGVSQSPRYKVAKRGQDVALRCDPISGHVSLFWYQQALGQGPEFLTYFQNEAQLDKSGLPSDRFFAERPEGSVSTLKIQRTQQEDSAVYLCASSWGLADQGTQYFGPGTRLLVL.

This sequence joins TRBV18 and TRBJ2-5; TRBD1 matches at 11 bases. CDR1 is KGHSH, CDR2 LQKENI, per germline. The CDR3 loop spans 17 amino acids. V shed 0 bases, J shed 4 bases, and the junction held 7 bases outside the gene matches. The CDR3: CASSPPSGQGAGETQYF. DNA for the CDR3: TGTGCCAGCTCACCACCGAGTGGACAGGGGGCAGGAGAGACCCAGTACTTC.

This chain uses TRBV5-4 with TRBJ2-2; 11 bases match TRBD2. Germline trimming cut 0 bases from V and 3 bases from J; bases unmatched to any gene: 10. The CDR3 is made up of 19 amino acids. Germline-derived CDR1 and CDR2 are SGHNT and YYREEE (reference sequence). The CDR3 is CASSLAGGSGRADTGELFF. In nucleotides, the CDR3 is TGTGCCAGCAGCTTGGCAGGGGGTAGCGGGAGGGCCGACACCGGGGAGCTGTTTTTT.

This clone was found once. V and J are TRBV3-1 (or the pseudogene TRBV3-2) and TRBJ2-5; 8 bases fit TRBD2. Per the germline V gene, CDR1 is LGHDT and CDR2 is YNNKEL (reference sequence). The J segment lost 5 bases and the V segment lost 0 bases, leaving 11 bases of the junction unmatched. This CDR3 is built from 17 residues. The CDR3 loop reads CASSQDAGLGPGETQYF. The CDR3 nucleotides are TGTGCCAGCAGCCAAGATGCGGGACTAGGGCCGGGCGAGACCCAGTACTTC.

The chain links TRBV30 to TRBJ1-2; D may be TRBD1 (6 bases). V was pared by 2 bases and J by 10 bases, with 11 bases between. The CDR3 has 11 amino acids. Looked up from germline, CDR1 is GTSNPN and CDR2 is SVGIG (reference sequence). CDR3 sequence: CAWSWHRDYTF. The CDR3 region has the DNA TGTGCCTGGAGTTGGCACAGGGACTACACCTTC.

The rearrangement links TRBV18 to TRBJ1-1; TRBD1 aligns across 9 bases. There are 13 residues in the CDR3. Germline-derived CDR1 and CDR2 are KGHSH and LQKENI. V shed 7 bases and J 3 bases; nucleotides not matched to a gene: 3. The DNA for the CDR3 is TGTGCCAGCTGTGGACAGGGGTACACTGAAGCTTTCTTT. The encoded protein is CASCGQGYTEAFF.

The genes are TRBV23-1 and TRBJ1-1, with a weak D call TRBD1 (6 bases). TRBV23-1 is an ORF for which the function is uncertain. This CDR3 has 13 residues. The V gene lost 7 bases and the J gene lost 2 bases, with 11 bases spanning the gap. DNA for the CDR3: TGCGCCAGCATCCACAGGGTAAACACTGAAGCTTTCTTT. This sequence encodes CASIHRVNTEAFF.

The rearrangement links TRBV29-1 to TRBJ1-5; 10 bases align to TRBD1. CDR3 length: 14 residues. Germline V gene data show CDR1 as SQVTM and CDR2 as ANQGSEA. The V segment lost 6 bases and the J segment 7 bases; nucleotides outside the gene matches: 9. The CDR3 spells CSVAAGTGEQPQHF. CDR3 nucleotide sequence: TGCAGCGTGGCGGCCGGGACAGGGGAACAGCCCCAGCATTTT.

CDR3 coding DNA: TGCAGTGCTAGTCCTGGGGGACAGCGCTATGGCTACACCTTC. Its protein is CSASPGGQRYGYTF. The V call is TRBV20-1, the J call TRBJ1-2; 7 positions agree with TRBD1. Trimming removed 3 bases from V and 4 bases from J; junction bases left unmatched: 8. The CDR3 is made up of 14 amino acids. Per germline, CDR1 DFQATT and CDR2 SNEGSKA (reference sequence).

The chain is built from TRBV7-9 and TRBJ2-4; tentatively, D is TRBD1 (5 bases). There are 15 residues in the CDR3. Germline V gives CDR1 SEHNR, CDR2 FQNEAQ (reference sequence). Trimming pared 5 bases from V and 0 bases from J, leaving 11 bases between. The CDR3 nucleotides read TGTGCCAGCAGCCTTTGGACACTAGCCAAAAACATTCAGTACTTC. Encoded protein: CASSLWTLAKNIQYF.

This chain uses TRBV5-1 with TRBJ1-3; D may be TRBD1 (5 bases). V shed 0 bases and J shed 0 bases, with 13 bases lying between them. The CDR3 has 17 residues. The germline gives CDR1 SGHRS, CDR2 YFSETQ. The CDR3: CASSLAEGMSSGNTIYF. In DNA form, the CDR3 reads TGCGCCAGCAGCTTGGCGGAGGGGATGAGCTCTGGAAACACCATATATTTT.

The chain is built from TRBV30 and TRBJ1-4; 10 bases are a match to TRBD1. The CDR3 spans 17 residues. Looked up from germline, CDR1 is GTSNPN and CDR2 is SVGIG (reference sequence). After removal of 1 base from V and 0 bases from J, the junction contained 5 bases not matched to a gene. The DNA for the CDR3 is TGTGCCTGGAGTGGGGACAGGGGATCCGCAACTAATGAAAAACTGTTTTTT. It yields the protein CAWSGDRGSATNEKLFF.

The CDR3 DNA is TGTGCCAGCTCGGGGACTAGCGGCCAAGAGACCCAGTACTTC. Translation: CASSGTSGQETQYF. The chain has TRBV18 and TRBJ2-5, with 11 bases identical to TRBD2. The trim removed 6 bases at V and 1 base at J, leaving 1 base unmatched. Germline values: CDR1 KGHSH, CDR2 LQKENI. The CDR3 totals 14 residues.

The chain recombines TRBV12-5 with TRBJ2-3; D is uncertain. The CDR3 covers 13 residues. Germline CDR1 and CDR2: LGHNT and FRNRAP. The V and J ends lost 3 bases and 3 bases respectively, with 7 bases between them. Here the CDR3 reads CASGFTGTDTQYF. In DNA form, the CDR3 reads TGTGCTAGTGGTTTCACCGGGACAGATACGCAGTATTTT.

CDR3 loop: CASARGIEDIQYF. The CDR3 region has the DNA TGTGCCAGCGCGAGGGGGATCGAAGACATTCAGTACTTC. This chain uses TRBV6-5 with TRBJ2-4; weak D call: TRBD1 (6 bases). The germline V gene encodes CDR1 MNHEY and CDR2 SVGAGI. There are 13 residues in the CDR3. Trimming stripped 8 bases from V and 8 bases from J, with 16 bases between.